The clone carrying this T cell receptor (beta chain) occurred a few times. Its antigen is not identified. The sample comes from a study of T cells in Graves' hyperthyroidism and ophthalmopathy. Findings and limits, study-wide: Median prediction lead before ophthalmopathy onset was about 6.5 months with the model. Most thyroid-expanded clonotypes above 0.001 were also found in blood.

Uncontrolled infections, other autoimmune diseases, pregnancy or lactation led to exclusion of patients. Germline CDR1 LNHDA, CDR2 SQIVND (reference sequence). V lost 5 bases and J lost 4, with 11 bases in between. This CDR3 contains 13 residues. It was RNA transcripts that yielded the amplified TCR beta CDR3 regions. The HTBI primer set was used in a first-round RT-PCR of the TCR CDR3. A single record per CDR3 protein comes from TCRdb applying MiXCR to the multiplex PCR reads. Among 700,000 to 850,000 distinct CDR3 sequences listed, roughly 32% were seen once. The chain joins TRBV19 to TRBJ1-2; D is undetermined. Sequenced material: blood. The TCR originated in a woman in her thirties or forties with Graves' hyperthyroidism. Written as DNA, the CDR3 is TGTGCCAGTAGTGAACCCTCGGGCTATGGCTACACCTTC. Translated, it gives CASSEPSGYGYTF.